What follows is one T cell receptor (beta chain) and its context. Its specificity is unknown. The sample belongs to a study of cytomegalovirus exposure and HLA in healthy donors. Study findings and constraints: Analysis performed later showed TCR beta chains linked to HLA being more clonally expanded than equally common others.

PCR used 60 Vbeta primers and 13 Jbeta primers. Repertoires were generated with immunoSEQ multiplex PCR, while TCRdb's copy carries only in-frame clones and drops some. The table shows approximately 110,000 clones, with 81% occurring only once. The germline V gene has CDR1 SEHNR and CDR2 FQNEAQ (reference sequence). The CDR3 totals 15 residues. Trimming pared 3 bases from V and 2 bases from J, leaving 14 bases between. The source material was PBMCs. The sequence was collected from a woman between 25 and 40 years old in good health and CMV-seronegative. V usage is TRBV7-9 and J usage is TRBJ2-7, with D possibly TRBD1 on 5 matching bases. CDR3 residues: CASSFRGASAYEQYF. As DNA, the CDR3 is TGTGCCAGCAGCTTTCGTGGGGCCTCCGCCTACGAGCAGTACTTC.